The clone carrying this T cell receptor beta chain appeared many times. Its specificity is unknown. The study tagged each TCR cDNA molecule with a unique molecular identifier. TCRdb reprocessed the 5' RACE reads with MiXCR, giving one entry per CDR3 protein. This sample has approximately 12,000 distinct CDR3 sequences, with roughly 5% found just once. V was pared by 0 bases and J by 2 bases, with 4 bases of the junction left unmatched. Germline loops: CDR1 DFQATT, CDR2 SNEGSKA (reference sequence). The CDR3 has 14 amino acids. Time point here: sample taken at primary tumor resection. Donors were some 72 untreated early-stage non-small cell lung cancer patients. This sample stems from a study of spatial heterogeneity in lung cancer. Background on the study: Beta-chain sequences were consistently detected more often than alpha-chain sequences. Notes on the study in general: Expanded alpha and beta TCR counts within tumors tracked tumor mutation counts.

The chain couples TRBV20-1 to TRBJ2-7; 7 bases agree with TRBD1. This receptor was taken from a male donor with early-stage non-small cell lung cancer. The source was lung tumor tissue, collected at surgery. The CDR3 here is CSAREGTVTYEQYF. In nucleotides, the CDR3 is TGCAGTGCTAGAGAAGGGACAGTTACCTACGAGCAGTACTTC.